The clone carrying this T cell receptor (beta chain) was seen many times. Stability of Graves' hyperthyroidism was defined as absent ophthalmopathy progression within 18 months. This sample is part of a study of T cells in Graves' hyperthyroidism and ophthalmopathy. Amplified TCR beta CDR3 regions derived from RNA transcripts. TCR CDR3 regions were first amplified by RT-PCR with HTBI primers. MiXCR, run by TCRdb on the multiplex PCR reads, gives a single entry per CDR3 protein. Of a few hundred thousand distinct CDR3 sequences detected, roughly 20% appear once; the ten largest clones hold 26%. The CDR3 extends over 14 amino acids. Germline CDR1 MNHNS, CDR2 SASEGT. With 7 bases removed from V and 3 bases from J, the gap between germline ends came to 15 bases.

The V and J genes are TRBV6-1 and TRBJ1-2; D unclear. The sequencing sample was made of blood. The source of this sequence is a man between 18 and 35 years old with Graves' hyperthyroidism. The CDR3 loop is CASTKAARDYGYTF. DNA of the CDR3: TGTGCCAGCACTAAGGCCGCTAGGGACTATGGCTACACCTTC.